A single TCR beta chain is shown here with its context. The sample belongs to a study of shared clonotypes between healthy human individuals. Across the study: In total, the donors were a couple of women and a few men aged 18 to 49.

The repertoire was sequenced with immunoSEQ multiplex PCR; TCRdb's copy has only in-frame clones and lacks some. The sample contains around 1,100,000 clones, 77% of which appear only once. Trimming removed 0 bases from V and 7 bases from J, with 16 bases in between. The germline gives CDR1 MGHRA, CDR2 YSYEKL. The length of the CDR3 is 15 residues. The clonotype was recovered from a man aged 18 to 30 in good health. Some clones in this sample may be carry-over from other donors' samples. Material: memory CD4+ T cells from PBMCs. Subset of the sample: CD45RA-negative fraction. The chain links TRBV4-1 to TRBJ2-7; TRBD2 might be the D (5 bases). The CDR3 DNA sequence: TGCGCCAGCAGCCAAGACGCTAGGGCGTCGGGGGAGCAGTACTTC. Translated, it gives CASSQDARASGEQYF.